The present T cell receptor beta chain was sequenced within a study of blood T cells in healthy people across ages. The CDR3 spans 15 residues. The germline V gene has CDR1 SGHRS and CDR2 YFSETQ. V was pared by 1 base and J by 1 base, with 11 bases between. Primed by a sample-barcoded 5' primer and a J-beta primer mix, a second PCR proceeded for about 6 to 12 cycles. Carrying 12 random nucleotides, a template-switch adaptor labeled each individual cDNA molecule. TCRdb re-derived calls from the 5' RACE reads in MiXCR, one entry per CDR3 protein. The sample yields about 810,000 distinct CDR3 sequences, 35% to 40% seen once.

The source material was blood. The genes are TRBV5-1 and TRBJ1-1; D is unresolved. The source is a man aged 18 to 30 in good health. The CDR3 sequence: CASSLNSGANTEAFF. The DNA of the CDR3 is TGCGCCAGCAGCTTGAATTCTGGAGCGAACACTGAAGCTTTCTTT.